The 5 T cell receptor beta chains below come from one sample, sequenced in a study of T cell changes during pregnancy in multiple sclerosis. Using immunoSEQ multiplex PCR, the repertoire was profiled, and TCRdb retains in-frame clones only, with some absent. The sample includes 75,000 to 80,000 clones, around 93% of them seen just once. This specimen consisted of peripheral blood, obtained in the second trimester of pregnancy. Receptors originate from a female donor in good health, enrolled as a control in a pregnancy study.

This rearrangement joins TRBV10-3 to TRBJ1-2; 7 bases are a match to TRBD1. The germline V gene encodes CDR1 ENHRY and CDR2 SYGVKD. The V gene end was trimmed by 3 bases and the J gene end by 2 bases; junction bases not matched to a gene: 6. The CDR3 extends over 15 amino acids. The CDR3 loop reads CAISDPGQPNYGYTF. Written as DNA, the CDR3 is TGTGCCATCAGTGATCCGGGACAGCCGAACTATGGCTACACCTTC.

The chain employs TRBV7-9 and TRBJ1-2, with a tentative D call TRBD1 (5 bases). The CDR3 loop spans 13 amino acids. The germline V gene has CDR1 SEHNR and CDR2 FQNEAQ (reference sequence). Deletions cut 7 bases from V and 7 bases from J, with 16 bases between. As DNA, the CDR3 is TGTGCCAGCACGTCCAGGGCCTATACTGGCTACACCTTC. Amino acids: CASTSRAYTGYTF.

This chain uses TRBV28 with TRBJ1-6; 7 positions match TRBD1. The CDR3 loop spans 12 amino acids. The germline V gene encodes CDR1 MDHEN and CDR2 SYDVKM. With V trimmed by 6 bases and J by 11 bases, 4 bases remained unmatched. CDR3: CASRVQGTPLHF. The CDR3 nucleotides are TGTGCCAGCAGAGTACAGGGGACACCCCTCCACTTT.

J is TRBJ2-7 and V is TRBV18; maybe TRBD2 (5 bases). The CDR3 has 13 amino acids. Germline CDR1 is KGHSH and CDR2 is LQKENI. Trimming removed 2 bases from V and 3 bases from J, with 8 bases in between. The DNA of the CDR3 is TGTGCCAGCTCACCAGTCGGGGACTACGAGCAGTACTTC. It encodes CASSPVGDYEQYF.

V usage is TRBV9 and J usage is TRBJ2-1, with TRBD2 matching over 8 bases. Losses at the gene ends were 1 base for V and 8 bases for J; bases not matched to a gene: 14. Germline CDR1 and CDR2: SGDLS and YYNGEE. CDR3 size: 17 residues. The CDR3 sequence is CASSVMGSGGITDEQFF. DNA of the CDR3: TGTGCCAGCAGCGTAATGGGGTCGGGGGGGATTACGGATGAGCAGTTCTTC.